This T cell receptor (beta chain) was identified during a study of shared clonotypes between healthy human individuals. As for the study in general: CD4 naive and CD4 memory each took three plates per donor, while CD8 naive took two and CD8 memory one.

Study conclusions and caveats: Clonotype sharing among donors was expected to depend on sequencing depth. Depth was large, yet rarefaction showed that sorted-subset sequencing was incomplete.

Between the trimmed V and J ends, which lost 2 bases and 1 base, there was a span of 10 bases. CDR1 is MDHEN, CDR2 SYDVKM, per germline. The CDR3 totals 15 residues. TCRdb's copy holds only in-frame clones and misses some; the assay was immunoSEQ multiplex PCR. The profile covers about 2,500,000 clones, with roughly 92% appearing a single time and under 0.15% taken by the ten largest. As concerns this clone: Its specificity is not known.

This chain joins TRBV28 and TRBJ2-3; possible D gene TRBD2, 5 bases. The source material was naive CD4+ T cells sorted from blood. Subset specified: CD45RA+ positively selected. The TCR originated in a man aged 18 to 30 in good health. The CDR3 DNA is TGTGCCAGCAGTTTAAACGGGAAAGGCACAGATACGCAGTATTTT. As protein: CASSLNGKGTDTQYF.